This entry lists 26 T cell receptor beta chains sequenced from one sample in a study of blood T cells in healthy people across ages. Primed by a sample-barcoded 5' primer and a J-beta primer mix, a second PCR proceeded for roughly 6 to 12 cycles. TCRdb analysed the 5' RACE reads with MiXCR anew, one entry per CDR3 protein. The data hold 1.5 million to 2 million distinct CDR3 sequences, with roughly 27% observed a single time. Material for sequencing was blood. The receptors originated from a woman in her 30s in good health.

The chain joins TRBV2 to TRBJ2-2; the match to TRBD2 covers 11 bases. Germline CDR1 SNHLY, CDR2 FYNNEI. The CDR3 loop spans 16 amino acids. V shed 6 bases and J 1 base; nucleotides not matched to a gene: 4. In DNA form, the CDR3 reads TGTGCCAGCAGCCATACTAGCGGGAGGAACACCGGGGAGCTGTTTTTT. This sequence encodes CASSHTSGRNTGELFF.

This clonotype was counted between two and nine times. The chain recombines TRBV29-1 with TRBJ2-7; TRBD1 matches 10 bases. After removal of 4 bases from V and 4 bases from J, the junction contained 7 bases not matched to a gene. The CDR3 runs 14 residues. In germline, CDR1 is SQVTM, CDR2 ANQGSEA. In nucleotides, the CDR3 is TGCAGCGTTGGGACAGGGGGTGCCGCTTACGAGCAGTACTTC. This encodes CSVGTGGAAYEQYF.

The V and J genes are TRBV5-1 and TRBJ2-1, with 8 nucleotides matching TRBD1. The CDR3 totals 13 residues. Germline-derived CDR1 and CDR2 are SGHRS and YFSETQ. Unmatched junction bases numbered 3, after V lost 2 bases and J lost 8 bases. The CDR3 loop is CASSFGTGYEQFF. The CDR3 DNA reads as TGCGCCAGCAGCTTCGGGACAGGTTATGAGCAGTTCTTC.

Only one count was recorded for this clonotype. The chain is built from TRBV24-1 and TRBJ2-1; 11 bases line up with TRBD1. V trimming: 5 bases; J trimming: 7 bases; junction bases outside the gene matches: 9. The germline CDR1 and CDR2 sequences are KGHDR and SFDVKD. This CDR3 spans 16 amino acids. The CDR3 coding sequence is TGTGCCACCAGTGCTGCCGGACAGGGGGCAGAGAATGAGCAGTTCTTC. It translates to CATSAAGQGAENEQFF.

The chain combines TRBV5-1 with TRBJ2-5; D remains unclear. The CDR3 length is 11 residues. Germline CDR1 SGHRS, CDR2 YFSETQ. The CDR3 DNA is TGCGCAAGCCAAGGCCGTGAGACCCAGTACTTC. Its translation: CASQGRETQYF.

Remarks on this clonotype: Since a much larger clone is just one base distant, this may be a read error. This sequence joins TRBV29-1 and TRBJ2-1; 7 nucleotides line up with TRBD1. The CDR3 has 15 amino acids. Germline-derived CDR1 and CDR2 are SQVTM and ANQGSEA. J gave up 13 bases and V 3 bases, and 18 bases lay outside the gene matches. DNA for the CDR3: TGCAGCGTTGAGAGCCCTACAGGGGTCAGGGAGACCCAGTTCTTC. It is translated as CSVESPTGVRETQFF.

This clonotype was seen a few times. The V and J genes are TRBV5-1 and TRBJ2-3; 7 nucleotides align to TRBD1. J lost 8 bases, V lost 4 bases, and 10 bases had no gene match. The CDR3 contains 14 residues. Germline V CDR1 and CDR2: SGHRS, YFSETQ. CDR3 in DNA: TGCGCCAGCAGCCTGGGGACAGATCCTACTACGCAGTATTTT. Translation: CASSLGTDPTTQYF.

This clonotype was observed a few times. This chain joins TRBV5-1 and TRBJ1-1; D not certain. This CDR3 comprises 14 residues. Germline-derived CDR1 and CDR2 are SGHRS and YFSETQ. V lost 0 bases and J 3 bases, leaving 9 bases between the germline ends. CDR3 DNA sequence: TGCGCCAGCAGCTTGGACCGACAAGACACTGAAGCTTTCTTT. This encodes CASSLDRQDTEAFF.

Turning to this clonotype: A much larger clone lies one base from this, so it may be a read error. The limits of the CDR3 on the DNA are not certain, so only TCRdb's listed CDR3 is given. The CDR3 region is CASSVGPGARRGFF. The rearrangement uses TRBV9 and TRBJ2-1; the table's D call, TRBD1, was not checked against the DNA. Germline-derived CDR1 and CDR2 are SGDLS and YYNGEE. The CDR3 sequence runs 14 residues, both termini included.

Many counts were recorded for this clonotype. This chain connects TRBV20-1 to TRBJ2-7, with TRBD2 matching 12 bases. CDR3 length equals 15 residues. The ends lost 5 bases at V and 0 bases at J; junction bases unmatched: 5. Germline values: CDR1 DFQATT, CDR2 SNEGSKA (reference sequence). The CDR3 loop is CSASTTSGSSYEQYF. DNA of the CDR3: TGCAGTGCTTCGACGACTAGCGGGAGCTCCTACGAGCAGTACTTC.

This clonotype showed up just a few times. This rearrangement joins TRBV5-1 to TRBJ2-5; TRBD1 matches at 7 bases. Germline CDR1 SGHRS, CDR2 YFSETQ. CDR3 length: 15 amino acids. Trimming at V came to 1 base and at J to 4 bases, leaving 7 bases not matched to a gene. CDR3 coding DNA: TGCGCCAGCAGCTTGAAGGCAGGGGGTGCAGAGACCCAGTACTTC. It translates to CASSLKAGGAETQYF.

This clonotype was seen ten or more times. V usage is TRBV7-2 and J usage is TRBJ2-5; perhaps TRBD1 as D (6 bases). The CDR3 runs to 13 residues. Germline lookup yields CDR1 SGHTA and CDR2 FQGNSA. The V end lost 3 bases, the J end lost 4 bases, and 9 bases lay between the germline ends. CDR3 amino acids: CASSFQGGETQYF. The CDR3 nucleotides read TGTGCCAGCAGCTTTCAAGGGGGAGAGACCCAGTACTTC.

This clonotype appeared a few times. This chain connects TRBV29-1 to TRBJ2-1; no definite D call. This CDR3 spans 14 amino acids. V lost 4 bases and J 5 bases, leaving 15 bases between the germline ends. CDR1 and CDR2 (germline): SQVTM, ANQGSEA. The CDR3 DNA sequence: TGCAGCGTTGTCCGGGCGAGTTCCAACAATGAGCAGTTCTTC. This codes for CSVVRASSNNEQFF.

This clonotype has more than one count but fewer than ten. The gene calls are TRBV20-1 and TRBJ2-5; TRBD2 matches 12 bases. From germline, CDR1 is DFQATT and CDR2 SNEGSKA (reference sequence). The junction had 8 bases not matched to a gene; V was cut back by 4 bases and J by 5 bases. The CDR3 has 15 residues. The CDR3 DNA reads as TGCAGTGCTACGCCTAGCGGGAGGGCGAGGGAGACCCAGTACTTC. Residues: CSATPSGRARETQYF.

This clonotype came up a few times. The rearrangement joins TRBV4-2 to TRBJ1-5; D gene uncertain. The CDR3 runs 14 residues. V was cut by 0 bases and J by 7 bases, with 10 bases left in between. The V gene's germline CDR1 is LGHNA and CDR2 YNFKEQ. The CDR3 loop reads CASSQDQGTQPQHF. The DNA for the CDR3 is TGTGCCAGCAGCCAAGATCAAGGTACCCAGCCCCAGCATTTT.

With respect to this clonotype: A much larger clone lies a single base off, so this may be a read error. This chain joins TRBV7-9 and TRBJ2-1; the D is unclear. CDR1 and CDR2 (germline): SEHNR, FQNEAQ (reference sequence). This CDR3 region has 11 residues. The CDR3, as DNA: TGTACCAGCAGCCGAACCAATGAGCAGTTCTTC. Protein sequence: CTSSRTNEQFF. The full variable domain, its missing parts supplied by reference TRBV7-9 and TRBJ2-1, is DTGVSQNPRHKITKRGQNVTFRCDPISEHNRLYWYRQTLGQGPEFLTYFQNEAQLEKSRLLSDRFSAERPKGSFSTLEIQRTEQGDSAMYLCTSSRTNEQFFGPGTRLTVL.

Only a few counts were recorded for this clonotype. The chain is built from TRBV3-1 and TRBJ1-2; no clear D gene. The CDR3 has 11 residues. V dropped 0 bases and J dropped 9 bases, with 5 bases sitting between them. CDR1 is LGHDT and CDR2 is YNNKEL in the germline V gene (reference sequence). The CDR3, as DNA: TGTGCCAGCAGCCAAGATCAGCGCTACACCTTC. Residues: CASSQDQRYTF. Combining the CDR3 with reference TRBV3-1 and TRBJ1-2 gives the whole variable domain DTAVSQTPKYLVTQMGNDKSIKCEQNLGHDTMYWYKQDSKKFLKIMFSYNNKELIINETVPNRFSPKSPDKAHLNLHINSLELGDSAVYFCASSQDQRYTFGSGTRLTVV.

For this clonotype: A much larger clone lies one base from this, so it may be a read error. CDR3 nucleotide sequence: TGTGCCAGCAGCCGACGGGGGGCGCAAGGCTACACCTTC. As protein: CASSRRGAQGYTF. V usage is TRBV28 and J usage is TRBJ1-2, with D perhaps matching TRBD1 (6 bases). The CDR3 is 13 amino acids. V lost 6 bases, J lost 8 bases, and 16 bases lay in between. CDR1 is MDHEN, CDR2 SYDVKM, per germline.

This rearrangement joins TRBV20-1 to TRBJ1-1; TRBD1 matches 9 bases. The CDR3 runs to 14 residues. J lost 4 bases, V lost 0 bases, and 3 bases had no gene match. CDR1 is DFQATT, CDR2 SNEGSKA, per germline (reference sequence). CDR3: CSAREGTGTTEAFF. The CDR3 DNA follows: TGCAGTGCTAGAGAAGGGACAGGGACCACTGAAGCTTTCTTT.

V gene TRBV6-2 or TRBV6-3 combines with J gene TRBJ2-2; D not resolved. The CDR3 spans 13 residues. Germline V gives CDR1 MNHEY, CDR2 SVGEGT. Trimming cost V 0 bases and J 6 bases, with 5 bases left between them. The DNA of the CDR3 is TGTGCCAGCAGTTACTCGCAAGCCGGGGAGCTGTTTTTT. It yields the protein CASSYSQAGELFF.

This clonotype was detected only a few times. The genes are TRBV10-3 and TRBJ2-1; the D is unclear. V lost 4 bases to trimming and J lost 2 bases, with 6 bases between them. The CDR3 covers 13 residues. CDR1 is ENHRY and CDR2 is SYGVKD in the germline V gene. The CDR3 DNA sequence: TGTGCCATCAGTGGAGTTCCCTACAATGAGCAGTTCTTC. The encoded protein is CAISGVPYNEQFF.

This clonotype came up a few times. V usage is TRBV5-1 and J usage is TRBJ2-3; the D is unclear. V was cut by 2 bases and J by 7 bases, with 14 bases left in between. This CDR3 has 14 residues. Germline CDR1 is SGHRS and CDR2 is YFSETQ. CDR3 nucleotide sequence: TGCGCCAGCAGCTTTAGTACGGAAGGATATACGCAGTATTTT. This encodes CASSFSTEGYTQYF.

This clonotype showed up just a few times. This chain uses TRBV5-6 with TRBJ2-4; D not resolved. Trimming removed 1 base at V and 8 bases at J, with 16 bases between. Per germline, CDR1 SGHDT and CDR2 YYEEEE. The length of the CDR3 is 15 residues. The CDR3 is CASSLLGFDPDIQYF. The CDR3 DNA is TGTGCCAGCAGCTTGCTTGGGTTCGACCCGGACATTCAGTACTTC.

The rearrangement links TRBV12-3 or TRBV12-4 to TRBJ1-1, with TRBD1 matching over 7 bases. The CDR3 contains 14 residues. The V segment lost 6 bases and the J segment 0 bases; nucleotides outside the gene matches: 4. The CDR3 DNA is TGTGCCAGCAGGATACAGGGGTTGAACACTGAAGCTTTCTTT. This translates into CASRIQGLNTEAFF.

On this clonotype: This may be a read error: a much more frequent sequence differs by one nucleotide. This chain links TRBV20-1 with TRBJ2-5, with 16 bases identical to TRBD2. The CDR3 runs to 20 residues. Trimming at V came to 2 bases and at J to 11 bases, leaving 23 bases not matched to a gene. CDR1 is DFQATT and CDR2 is SNEGSKA in the germline V gene (reference sequence). The CDR3 bases are TGCAGTGCTAGATTGGGGCAGGGACTAGCGGGGGGGCATCACAACAATGAGCAGTACTTC. It specifies CSARLGQGLAGGHHNNEQYF.

This clonotype appeared a few times. The chain is built from TRBV20-1 and TRBJ2-1, with TRBD2 matching 8 bases. The J segment lost 10 bases and the V segment lost 0 bases, leaving 11 bases of the junction unmatched. The germline gives CDR1 DFQATT, CDR2 SNEGSKA (reference sequence). CDR3 length equals 15 residues. The CDR3 loop is CSAREGGGRLREQFF. The CDR3, as DNA: TGCAGTGCTAGAGAAGGCGGGGGGCGGCTTCGGGAGCAGTTCTTC.